This TCR beta chain was captured in a study of T cells in Graves' hyperthyroidism and ophthalmopathy. For the study at large: Peripheral blood collection took place at initial diagnosis, before any treatment.

Overall study findings and caveats: A model built on 13 V-J features separated ophthalmopathy from stable hyperthyroidism. Prediction of ophthalmopathy progression came a median approximately 6.6 months pre-onset.

Concerning this clonotype: Antigen: not known.

Trimming left V 1 base short and J 12 bases short, with 13 bases between. This CDR3 spans 13 amino acids. Germline lookup yields CDR1 SGHTA and CDR2 FQGTGA. Uncontrolled infection, other autoimmune disease, pregnancy or lactation excluded patients. TCR beta CDR3 sequences were amplified from RNA transcripts. Carried out on the TCR CDR3, a first-round RT-PCR used the HTBI primer set. TCRdb fed the multiplex PCR reads into MiXCR, producing one record per CDR3 protein. Of 530,000 or so distinct CDR3 sequences in the sample, approximately 17% were seen once. The sequenced material came from blood. This sequence joins TRBV7-3 and TRBJ2-1; D could derive from TRBD1 or TRBD2 (7 bases each). The sequence was collected from a woman younger than 35 with Graves' ophthalmopathy. The CDR3: CASSLIGGGGQFF. The CDR3 DNA is TGTGCCAGCAGCTTAATAGGGGGCGGGGGGCAGTTCTTC.